The TCR beta chain under discussion was sequenced for a study of technical replicates of blood from several donors. From germline, CDR1 is LNHDA and CDR2 SQIVND (reference sequence). This CDR3 contains 13 residues. Trimming pared 6 bases from V and 6 bases from J, leaving 11 bases between. Only in-frame clones appear in the TCRdb table, and some are missing; sequencing was by immunoSEQ multiplex PCR. The sample lists some 99,000 clones, around 95% occurring once. The sequencing sample was made of T cells isolated from PBMCs. The chain couples TRBV19 to TRBJ2-2; D is perhaps TRBD1 (6 bases). The clonotype originates from a human donor in good health. Written as DNA, the CDR3 is TGTGCCAGTAGGACCGGACAGCCCGGGGAGCTGTTTTTT. It encodes CASRTGQPGELFF.